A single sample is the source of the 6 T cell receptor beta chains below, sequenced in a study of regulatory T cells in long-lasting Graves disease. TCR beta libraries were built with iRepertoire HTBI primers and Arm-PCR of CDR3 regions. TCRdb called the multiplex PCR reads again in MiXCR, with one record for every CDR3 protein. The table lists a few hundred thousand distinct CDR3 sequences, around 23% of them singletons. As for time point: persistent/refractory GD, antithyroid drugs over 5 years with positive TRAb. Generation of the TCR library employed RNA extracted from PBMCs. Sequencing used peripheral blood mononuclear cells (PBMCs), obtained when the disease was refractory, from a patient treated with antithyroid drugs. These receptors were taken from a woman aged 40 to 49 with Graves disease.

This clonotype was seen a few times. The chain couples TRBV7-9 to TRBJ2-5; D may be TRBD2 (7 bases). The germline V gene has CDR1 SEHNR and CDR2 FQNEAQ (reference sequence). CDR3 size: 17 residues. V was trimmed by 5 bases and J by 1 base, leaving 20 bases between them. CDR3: CASSPGGAGAFQETQYF. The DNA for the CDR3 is TGTGCCAGCAGCCCCGGGGGCGCGGGAGCCTTCCAAGAGACCCAGTACTTC.

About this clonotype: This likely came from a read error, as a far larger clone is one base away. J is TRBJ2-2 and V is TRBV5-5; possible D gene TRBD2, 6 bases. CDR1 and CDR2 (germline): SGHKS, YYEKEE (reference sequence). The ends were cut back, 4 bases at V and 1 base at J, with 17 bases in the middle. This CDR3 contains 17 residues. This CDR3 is CASSQYCQGLNTGELFF. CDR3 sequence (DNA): TGTGCCAGCAGCCAATACTGCCAGGGACTGAACACCGGGGAGCTGTTTTTT.

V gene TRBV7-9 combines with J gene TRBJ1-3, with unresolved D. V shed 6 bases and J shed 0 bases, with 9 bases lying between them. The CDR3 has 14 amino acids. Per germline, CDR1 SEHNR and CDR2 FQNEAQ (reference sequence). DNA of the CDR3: TGTGCCAGCAGTATCCCTAGCTCTGGAAACACCATATATTTT. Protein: CASSIPSSGNTIYF.

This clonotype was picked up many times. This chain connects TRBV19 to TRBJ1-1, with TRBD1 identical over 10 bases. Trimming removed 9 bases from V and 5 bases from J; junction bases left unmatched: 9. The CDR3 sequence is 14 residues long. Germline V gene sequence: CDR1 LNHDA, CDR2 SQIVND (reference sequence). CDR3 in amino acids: CASQLDRGRTEAFF. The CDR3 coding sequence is TGTGCCAGCCAACTAGACAGGGGGCGAACTGAAGCTTTCTTT.

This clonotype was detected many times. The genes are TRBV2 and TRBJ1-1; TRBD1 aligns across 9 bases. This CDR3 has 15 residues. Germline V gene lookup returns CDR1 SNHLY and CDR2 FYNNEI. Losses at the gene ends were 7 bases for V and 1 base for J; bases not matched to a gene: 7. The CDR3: CASKVTGQGNTEAFF. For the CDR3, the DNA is TGTGCCAGCAAAGTAACGGGACAGGGGAACACTGAAGCTTTCTTT.

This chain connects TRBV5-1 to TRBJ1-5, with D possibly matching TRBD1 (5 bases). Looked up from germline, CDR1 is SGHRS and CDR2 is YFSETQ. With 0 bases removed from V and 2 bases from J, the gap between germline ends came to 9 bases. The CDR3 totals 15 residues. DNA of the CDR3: TGCGCCAGCAGCTTGGAAGGGGTCGGCAATCAGCCCCAGCATTTT. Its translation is CASSLEGVGNQPQHF. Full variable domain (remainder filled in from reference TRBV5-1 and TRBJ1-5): KAGVTQTPRYLIKTRGQQVTLSCSPISGHRSVSWYQQTPGQGLQFLFEYFSETQRNKGNFPGRFSGRQFSNSRSEMNVSTLELGDSALYLCASSLEGVGNQPQHFGDGTRLSIL.